These 18 T cell receptor beta chains share one sample of origin, sequenced in a study of Graves' ophthalmopathy and Graves' hyperthyroidism. The authors amplified TCR beta CDR3 regions, and they did so from RNA transcripts for repertoire sequencing. An opening RT-PCR round employed HTBI primers and preceded a second-round multiplex PCR. TCRdb reanalysed the multiplex PCR reads using MiXCR and keeps one entry per CDR3 protein. The sample holds around 1,000,000 distinct CDR3 sequences; about 40% are singletons and the top ten take over 8.5%. The sample was peripheral blood or thyroid tissue (not recorded which). Source of these receptors: an adult man with Graves' hyperthyroidism.

This clonotype appeared many times. The rearrangement links TRBV25-1 to TRBJ1-6, with D uncertain. Trimming removed 4 bases at V and 0 bases at J, with 22 bases between. The CDR3 consists of 20 residues. Per the germline V gene, CDR1 is MGHDK and CDR2 is SYGVNS. Here the CDR3 DNA reads TGTGCCAGCAGTGCGACGACTGGGATCCAAATAAGCTCCTATAATTCACCCCTCCACTTT. It yields the protein CASSATTGIQISSYNSPLHF.

This clonotype showed up just a few times. The DNA for the CDR3 is TGTGCCAGTAGTATGGCGGGACCACCTCGTGAGCAGTACTTC. It codes for CASSMAGPPREQYF. The chain combines TRBV19 with TRBJ2-7, with D perhaps TRBD2 (6 bases). The CDR3 runs 14 residues. V lost 3 bases and J 7 bases, leaving 16 bases between the germline ends. The V gene's germline CDR1 is LNHDA and CDR2 SQIVND (reference sequence).

The V call is TRBV11-2, the J call TRBJ2-3, with D maybe TRBD1 (5 bases). Germline lookup yields CDR1 SGHAT and CDR2 FQNNGV. With 5 bases removed from V and 1 base from J, the gap between germline ends came to 16 bases. The CDR3 is made up of 16 amino acids. DNA of the CDR3: TGTGCCAGCAGCCCGTTGACAGCTACCGGCACAGATACGCAGTATTTT. It codes for CASSPLTATGTDTQYF.

This clonotype was seen many times. The CDR3 DNA is TGTGCCAGCAGTGCCAGGGCGGACACTGAAGCTTTCTTT. Protein product: CASSARADTEAFF. V and J are TRBV6-1 and TRBJ1-1; a possible D gene is TRBD1 (5 bases). The germline V and J ends were trimmed by 4 bases and 3 bases, with 9 bases remaining between them. This CDR3 comprises 13 residues. Germline V gene sequence: CDR1 MNHNS, CDR2 SASEGT.

The CDR3 DNA reads as TGCAGTGCTAGGCCTCGGGGACGATCAAGTTACGAGCAGTACTTC. Residues: CSARPRGRSSYEQYF. The rearrangement uses TRBV20-1 and TRBJ2-7; D is perhaps TRBD1 or TRBD2 (5 bases each). This CDR3 is built from 15 residues. Deletions cut 3 bases from V and 4 bases from J, with 19 bases between. In germline, CDR1 is DFQATT, CDR2 SNEGSKA (reference sequence).

This clonotype was counted at least ten times. J is TRBJ1-2 and V is TRBV7-2, with D possibly TRBD1 on 5 matching bases. Germline V gene sequence: CDR1 SGHTA, CDR2 FQGNSA. The CDR3 is made up of 14 amino acids. Deletions cut 2 bases from V and 8 bases from J, with 15 bases between. This CDR3 is CASSLNSRVYGYTF. The CDR3 DNA follows: TGTGCCAGCAGCTTAAACTCCAGGGTTTACGGCTACACCTTC.

The V call is TRBV7-9, the J call TRBJ2-6, with D perhaps matching TRBD1 (6 bases). Trimming cost V 5 bases and J 4 bases, with 15 bases left between them. From germline, CDR1 is SEHNR and CDR2 FQNEAQ (reference sequence). This CDR3 region has 16 residues. This CDR3 is CASSRSLGQGANVLTF. CDR3 bases: TGTGCCAGCAGCCGCAGCCTCGGACAGGGGGCCAACGTCCTGACTTTC. Full variable domain (remainder filled in from reference TRBV7-9 and TRBJ2-6): DTGVSQNPRHKITKRGQNVTFRCDPISEHNRLYWYRQTLGQGPEFLTYFQNEAQLEKSRLLSDRFSAERPKGSFSTLEIQRTEQGDSAMYLCASSRSLGQGANVLTFGAGSRLTVL.

As for this clonotype: Compared with germline, one end of the junction differs, possibly owing to a read error. The gene calls are TRBV7-9 and TRBJ2-5, with no clear D. Germline CDR1 reads SEHNR; CDR2 reads FQNEAQ (reference sequence). The CDR3 length is 13 residues. The CDR3 DNA follows: TGTGCCGGCAGCTCCCAGAGTCAAGAGACCCAGTACTTC. The encoded protein is CAGSSQSQETQYF.

As for this clonotype: It may be a read error: a sequence one base away is much more abundant. J is TRBJ2-7 and V is TRBV25-1; 7 bases map to TRBD1. The CDR3 loop spans 15 amino acids. From germline, CDR1 is MGHDK and CDR2 SYGVNS. The CDR3 sequence is CAISELPTGASEQYF. The CDR3 nucleotides read TGTGCCATCAGTGAATTACCCACAGGGGCGTCCGAGCAGTACTTC.

This clonotype was observed many times. The V call is TRBV29-1, the J call TRBJ2-5; D ambiguous. Germline V lookup: CDR1 SQVTM, CDR2 ANQGSEA. The CDR3 totals 13 residues. V was cut by 5 bases and J by 2 bases, with 12 bases left in between. The CDR3 loop reads CSVRKGGQETQYF. The CDR3 bases are TGCAGCGTTCGAAAGGGTGGGCAAGAGACCCAGTACTTC.

There are many counts of this clonotype. The chain joins TRBV7-9 to TRBJ2-7; maybe TRBD1 (5 bases). The V and J ends lost 2 bases and 5 bases respectively, with 7 bases between them. This CDR3 has 12 residues. Germline V CDR1 and CDR2: SEHNR, FQNEAQ (reference sequence). CDR3 residues: CASSLQGHEQYF. CDR3 nucleotides: TGTGCCAGCAGCTTACAGGGCCACGAGCAGTACTTC. The variable domain in full, with the rest retrieved from reference TRBV7-9 and TRBJ2-7, is DTGVSQNPRHKITKRGQNVTFRCDPISEHNRLYWYRQTLGQGPEFLTYFQNEAQLEKSRLLSDRFSAERPKGSFSTLEIQRTEQGDSAMYLCASSLQGHEQYFGPGTRLTVT.

Only a few counts were recorded for this clonotype. A much larger clone lies a single base off, so this may be a read error. J is TRBJ1-5 and V is TRBV5-1, with 7 nucleotides matching TRBD1. The length of the CDR3 is 15 residues. The J segment lost 6 bases and the V segment lost 4 bases, leaving 10 bases of the junction unmatched. Per germline, CDR1 SGHRS and CDR2 YFSETQ. Written as DNA, the CDR3 is TGCGCCAGCAGCGGAGGGACAGCTTCGAGTCAGCCCCAGCATTTT. This translates into CASSGGTASSQPQHF.

CDR3 nucleotide sequence: TGCAGTGCTAGAGAAAGGGGGGGTCGGAACTACGAGCAGTACTTC. It yields the protein CSARERGGRNYEQYF. The J gene is TRBJ2-7, the V gene TRBV20-1, with D maybe TRBD2 (7 bases). The CDR3 runs 15 residues. The V gene's germline CDR1 is DFQATT and CDR2 SNEGSKA (reference sequence). The V gene lost 0 bases and the J gene lost 3 bases, with 15 bases spanning the gap.

This clonotype was seen more than once but under ten times. V and J are TRBV20-1 and TRBJ2-7; TRBD1 agrees at 10 bases. The CDR3 is 14 amino acids. The germline gives CDR1 DFQATT, CDR2 SNEGSKA (reference sequence). V shed 4 bases, J shed 1 base, and the junction held 4 bases outside the gene matches. The CDR3 spells CSANRDRGSYEQYF. The CDR3 nucleotides are TGCAGTGCTAACCGGGACAGGGGATCCTACGAGCAGTACTTC.

This chain joins TRBV10-3 and TRBJ2-3; possibly TRBD1 for D (6 bases). The V gene lost 8 bases and the J gene lost 5 bases, with 14 bases spanning the gap. The CDR3 is made up of 13 amino acids. The germline gives CDR1 ENHRY, CDR2 SYGVKD. The CDR3: CAIGPPTGDTQYF. CDR3 sequence (DNA): TGTGCCATCGGACCCCCGACAGGAGATACGCAGTATTTT.

The rearrangement links TRBV10-2 to TRBJ2-7; 8 bases agree with TRBD1. The CDR3 loop spans 12 amino acids. Germline CDR1 reads WSHSY; CDR2 reads SAAADI. V shed 8 bases, J shed 2 bases, and the junction held 2 bases outside the gene matches. CDR3 in DNA: TGCGCCAGCGAGGGACAGGCCTACGAGCAGTACTTC. It codes for CASEGQAYEQYF.

Many counts were recorded for this clonotype. This chain links TRBV7-2 with TRBJ2-5; 13 bases agree with TRBD2. This CDR3 region has 17 residues. Germline V CDR1 and CDR2: SGHTA, FQGNSA. Trimming removed 4 bases from V and 7 bases from J; junction bases left unmatched: 12. The chain's CDR3 is CASSSRTSGSVEGTQYF. CDR3 nucleotide sequence: TGTGCCAGCAGCTCAAGGACTAGCGGGAGTGTGGAGGGGACCCAGTACTTC.

The V and J genes are TRBV9 and TRBJ2-1; TRBD2 aligns across 8 bases. The CDR3 contains 16 residues. With 4 bases clipped from V and 6 bases from J, the junction kept 12 bases outside the gene matches. From germline, CDR1 is SGDLS and CDR2 YYNGEE. CDR3 nucleotides: TGTGCCAGCAGCAAGCAGGCGGGGGGTACGATCAATGAGCAGTTCTTC. Translation gives CASSKQAGGTINEQFF.